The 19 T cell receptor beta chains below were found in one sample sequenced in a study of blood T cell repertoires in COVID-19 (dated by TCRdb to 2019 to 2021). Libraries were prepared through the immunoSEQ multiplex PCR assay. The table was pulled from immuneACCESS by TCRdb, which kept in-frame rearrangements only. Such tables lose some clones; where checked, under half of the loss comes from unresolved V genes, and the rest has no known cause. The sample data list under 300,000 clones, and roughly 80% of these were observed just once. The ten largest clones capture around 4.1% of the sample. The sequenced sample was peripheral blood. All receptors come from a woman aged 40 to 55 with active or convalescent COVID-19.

CDR3 sequence (DNA): TGTGCCAGTAGTGCACAGGGGGCTGGCTATGGCTACACCTTC. Encoded protein: CASSAQGAGYGYTF. V usage is TRBV19 and J usage is TRBJ1-2; 9 positions agree with TRBD1. The V gene end was trimmed by 5 bases and the J gene end by 4 bases; junction bases not matched to a gene: 5. The CDR3 length is 14 residues. Germline CDR1 and CDR2: LNHDA and SQIVND (reference sequence).

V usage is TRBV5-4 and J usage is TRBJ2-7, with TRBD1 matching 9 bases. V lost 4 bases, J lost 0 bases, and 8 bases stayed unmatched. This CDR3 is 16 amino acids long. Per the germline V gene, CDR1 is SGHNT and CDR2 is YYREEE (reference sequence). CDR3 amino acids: CASSPDRDRASYEQYV. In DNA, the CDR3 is TGTGCCAGCAGCCCCGACCGGGACAGGGCCTCCTACGAGCAGTACGTC.

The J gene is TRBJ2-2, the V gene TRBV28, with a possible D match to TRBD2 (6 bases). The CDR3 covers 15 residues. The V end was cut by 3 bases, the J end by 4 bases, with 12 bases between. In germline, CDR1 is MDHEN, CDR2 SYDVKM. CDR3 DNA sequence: TGTGCCAGCAGTTTTGCGGGGCGATTCACCGGGGAGCTGTTTTTT. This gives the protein CASSFAGRFTGELFF.

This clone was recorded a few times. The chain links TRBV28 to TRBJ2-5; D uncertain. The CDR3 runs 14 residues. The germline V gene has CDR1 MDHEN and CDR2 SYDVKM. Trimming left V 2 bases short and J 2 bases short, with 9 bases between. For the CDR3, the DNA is TGTGCCAGCAGTTTAAGTCAGAAACAAGAGACCCAGTACTTC. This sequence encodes CASSLSQKQETQYF.

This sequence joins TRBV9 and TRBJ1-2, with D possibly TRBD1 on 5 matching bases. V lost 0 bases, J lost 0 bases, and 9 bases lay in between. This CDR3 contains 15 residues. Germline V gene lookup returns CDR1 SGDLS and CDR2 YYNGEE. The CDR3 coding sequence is TGTGCCAGCAGCGTAGGCGGACAACCTAACTATGGCTACACCTTC. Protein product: CASSVGGQPNYGYTF.

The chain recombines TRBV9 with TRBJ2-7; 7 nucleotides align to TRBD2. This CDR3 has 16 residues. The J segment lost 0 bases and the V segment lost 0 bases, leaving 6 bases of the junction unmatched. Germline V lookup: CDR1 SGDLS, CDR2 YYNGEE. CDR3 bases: TGTGCCAGCAGCGTAGGTGTCGGGGGGAGCTCCTACGAGCAGTACTTC. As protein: CASSVGVGGSSYEQYF.

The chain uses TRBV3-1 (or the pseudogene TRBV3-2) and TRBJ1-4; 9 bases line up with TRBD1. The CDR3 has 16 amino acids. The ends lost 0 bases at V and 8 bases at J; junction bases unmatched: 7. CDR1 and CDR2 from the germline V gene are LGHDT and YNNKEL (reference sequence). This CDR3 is CASSQDPGTGMEKLFF. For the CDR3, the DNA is TGTGCCAGCAGCCAAGATCCCGGGACAGGGATGGAAAAACTGTTTTTT.

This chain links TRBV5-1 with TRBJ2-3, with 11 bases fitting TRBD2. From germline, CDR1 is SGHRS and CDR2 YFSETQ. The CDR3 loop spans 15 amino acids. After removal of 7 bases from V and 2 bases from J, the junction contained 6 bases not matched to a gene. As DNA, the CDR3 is TGCGCCAGCCAACTAGCGGGGGCCCCCACAGATACGCAGTATTTT. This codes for CASQLAGAPTDTQYF.

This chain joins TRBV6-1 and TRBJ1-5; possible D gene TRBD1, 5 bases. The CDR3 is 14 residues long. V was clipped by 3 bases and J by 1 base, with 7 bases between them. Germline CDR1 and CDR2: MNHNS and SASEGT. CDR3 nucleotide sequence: TGTGCCAGCAGTGACAGGGTGAGCAATCAGCCCCAGCATTTT. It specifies CASSDRVSNQPQHF.

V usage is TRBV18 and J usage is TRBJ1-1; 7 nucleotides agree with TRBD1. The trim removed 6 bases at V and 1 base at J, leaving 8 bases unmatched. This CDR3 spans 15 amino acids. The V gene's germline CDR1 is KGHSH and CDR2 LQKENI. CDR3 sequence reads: CASSREQGKNTEAFF. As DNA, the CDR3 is TGTGCCAGCTCCAGAGAACAGGGGAAGAACACTGAAGCTTTCTTT.

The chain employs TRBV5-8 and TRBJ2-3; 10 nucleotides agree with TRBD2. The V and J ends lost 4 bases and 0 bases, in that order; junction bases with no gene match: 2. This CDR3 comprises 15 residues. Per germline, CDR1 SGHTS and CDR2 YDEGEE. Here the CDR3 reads CASSLAGESTDTQYF. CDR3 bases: TGTGCCAGCAGCCTAGCGGGGGAAAGCACAGATACGCAGTATTTT.

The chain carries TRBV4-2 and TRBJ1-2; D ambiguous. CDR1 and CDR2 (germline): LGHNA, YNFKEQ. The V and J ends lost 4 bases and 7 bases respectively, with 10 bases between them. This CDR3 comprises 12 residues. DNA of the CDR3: TGTGCCAGCAGCCCAGGCGAGGGTGGCTACACCTTC. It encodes CASSPGEGGYTF.

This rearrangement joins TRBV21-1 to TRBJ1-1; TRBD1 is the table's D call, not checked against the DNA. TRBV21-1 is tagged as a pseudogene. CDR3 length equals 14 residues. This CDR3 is CASSKDRENTEAFF. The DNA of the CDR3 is TGTGCCAGCAGCAAAGACAGGGAGAACACTGAAGCTTTCTTT.

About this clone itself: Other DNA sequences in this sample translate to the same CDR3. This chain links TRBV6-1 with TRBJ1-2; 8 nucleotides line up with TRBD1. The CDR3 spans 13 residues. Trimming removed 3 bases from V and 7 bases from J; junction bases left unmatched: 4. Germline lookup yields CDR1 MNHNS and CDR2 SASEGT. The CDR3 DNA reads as TGTGCCAGCAGTGAGACAGGGGTTGGTGGCTACACCTTC. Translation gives CASSETGVGGYTF.

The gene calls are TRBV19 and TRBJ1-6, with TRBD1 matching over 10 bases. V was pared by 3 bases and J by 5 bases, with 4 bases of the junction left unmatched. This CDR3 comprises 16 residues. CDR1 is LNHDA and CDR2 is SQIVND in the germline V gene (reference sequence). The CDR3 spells CASSIRTGGDNSPLHF. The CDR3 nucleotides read TGTGCCAGTAGTATTCGGACAGGGGGTGATAATTCACCCCTCCACTTT.

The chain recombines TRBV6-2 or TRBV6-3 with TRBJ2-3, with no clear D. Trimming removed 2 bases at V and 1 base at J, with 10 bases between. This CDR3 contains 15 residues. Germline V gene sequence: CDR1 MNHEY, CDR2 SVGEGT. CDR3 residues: CASSYQVKGTDTQYF. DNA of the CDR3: TGTGCCAGCAGTTACCAGGTCAAAGGCACAGATACGCAGTATTTT.

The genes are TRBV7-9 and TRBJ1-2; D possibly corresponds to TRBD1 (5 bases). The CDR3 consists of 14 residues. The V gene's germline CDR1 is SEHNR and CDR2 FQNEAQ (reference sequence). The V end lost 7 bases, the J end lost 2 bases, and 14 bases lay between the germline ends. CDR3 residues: CASTVGGINYGYTF. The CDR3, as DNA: TGTGCCAGCACCGTGGGGGGGATAAACTATGGCTACACCTTC.

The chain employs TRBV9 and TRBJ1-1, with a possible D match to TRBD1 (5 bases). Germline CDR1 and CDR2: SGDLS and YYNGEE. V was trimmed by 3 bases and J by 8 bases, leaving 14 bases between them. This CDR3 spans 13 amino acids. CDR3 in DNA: TGTGCCAGCAGCGCCCAAGCTCGGACAGAAGCTTTCTTT. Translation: CASSAQARTEAFF.

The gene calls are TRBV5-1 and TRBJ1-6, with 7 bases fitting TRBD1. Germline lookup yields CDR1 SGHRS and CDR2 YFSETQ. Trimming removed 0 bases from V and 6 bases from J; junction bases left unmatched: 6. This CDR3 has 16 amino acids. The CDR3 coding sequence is TGCGCCAGCAGCTTGGTGGAGACAGGGTTTAATTCACCCCTCCACTTT. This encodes CASSLVETGFNSPLHF.